This entry lists 28 T cell receptor beta chains sequenced from one sample in a study of CD8 T cells in ankylosing spondylitis. Each CDR3 protein is one row after TCRdb ran MiXCR on the 5' RACE reads. The table records about 130,000 distinct CDR3 sequences, 7% to 8% of them present only once. The sequenced sample was blood, either unsorted or a sorted T cell fraction (not recorded which). Receptors originate from a female donor with ankylosing spondylitis or in good health (not recorded which).

This clonotype was seen only a few times. V usage is TRBV5-6 and J usage is TRBJ2-2; D possibly matches TRBD1 or TRBD2 (5 bases each). V was trimmed by 6 bases and J by 3 bases, leaving 18 bases between them. The germline V gene encodes CDR1 SGHDT and CDR2 YYEEEE. The CDR3 covers 16 residues. The CDR3: CASTRDLSAHTGELFF. In DNA, the CDR3 is TGTGCCAGCACCAGGGACCTCTCAGCACACACCGGGGAGCTGTTTTTT. The whole variable domain, remainder taken from reference TRBV5-6 and TRBJ2-2, is DAGVTQSPTHLIKTRGQQVTLRCSPKSGHDTVSWYQQALGQGPQFIFQYYEEEERQRGNFPDRFSGHQFPNYSSELNVNALLLGDSALYLCASTRDLSAHTGELFFGEGSRLTVL.

This clonotype was observed many times. This chain uses TRBV4-2 with TRBJ1-3, with D unresolved. Trimming left V 0 bases short and J 7 bases short, with 10 bases between. Germline V lookup: CDR1 LGHNA, CDR2 YNFKEQ. The CDR3 covers 14 residues. CDR3 nucleotides: TGTGCCAGCAGCCAAGAAGGCAGGACGAACACCATATATTTT. Amino acids: CASSQEGRTNTIYF.

This clonotype was recorded many times. V is TRBV12-3 or TRBV12-4 and J is TRBJ1-4; 10 bases map to TRBD1. After removal of 5 bases from V and 14 bases from J, the junction contained 5 bases not matched to a gene. The CDR3 contains 12 residues. CDR3 residues: CASSLGTGVLFF. CDR3 in DNA: TGTGCCAGCAGTCTGGGGACAGGGGTTCTGTTTTTT.

There are many counts of this clonotype. CDR3 protein: CSARVLLADAYEQYF. The CDR3 nucleotides are TGCAGTGCTAGAGTTTTGCTAGCGGATGCCTACGAGCAGTACTTC. The chain employs TRBV20-1 and TRBJ2-7; 7 nucleotides match TRBD2. V was clipped by 1 base and J by 2 bases; unmatched bases: 8. CDR3 length equals 15 residues. Germline loops: CDR1 DFQATT, CDR2 SNEGSKA (reference sequence).

This clonotype was seen repeatedly, ten times or more. V and J are TRBV5-6 and TRBJ1-2; 7 positions agree with TRBD1. V was clipped by 4 bases and J by 5 bases; unmatched bases: 11. The germline V gene encodes CDR1 SGHDT and CDR2 YYEEEE. CDR3 length: 15 residues. The CDR3 DNA reads as TGTGCCAGCAGCCAGGGACAGACTTGGAGATATGGCTACACCTTC. Protein product: CASSQGQTWRYGYTF.

This clonotype was picked up many times. This sequence joins TRBV10-3 and TRBJ2-7; D may correspond to TRBD1 or TRBD2 (5 bases each). CDR1 is ENHRY, CDR2 SYGVKD, per germline. The CDR3 has 16 amino acids. Trimming removed 2 bases at V and 6 bases at J, with 20 bases between. CDR3 sequence: CAISEPWDRTAGEQYF. For the CDR3, the DNA is TGTGCCATCAGTGAGCCCTGGGACCGAACGGCGGGCGAGCAGTACTTC.

The table lists this clonotype with many counts. The rearrangement joins TRBV5-1 to TRBJ1-1, with D perhaps matching TRBD1 (5 bases). The CDR3 spans 16 residues. Trimming shortened V by 1 base and J by 1 base, and 14 bases separated the two germline ends. Germline CDR1 reads SGHRS; CDR2 reads YFSETQ. This chain's CDR3 is CASSLILGGANTEAFF. CDR3 DNA sequence: TGCGCCAGCAGCTTGATACTGGGAGGGGCGAACACTGAAGCTTTCTTT.

This clonotype has at least ten counts. The chain recombines TRBV4-1 with TRBJ1-4; D is possibly TRBD1 (5 bases). Trimming took off 5 bases at V and 3 bases at J, with 7 bases between the two ends. The CDR3 is made up of 13 amino acids. Germline V gene data show CDR1 as MGHRA and CDR2 as YSYEKL. The CDR3 region is CASSRGPNEKLFF. The DNA of the CDR3 is TGCGCCAGCAGCAGGGGACCTAATGAAAAACTGTTTTTT.

This clonotype was recorded many times. The V and J genes are TRBV7-2 and TRBJ2-7; D possibly corresponds to TRBD2 (5 bases). Deletions cut 5 bases from V and 8 bases from J, with 19 bases between. From germline, CDR1 is SGHTA and CDR2 FQGNSA. The CDR3 contains 14 residues. The CDR3 loop reads CASSGSQVPGKQYF. The CDR3 DNA reads as TGTGCCAGCAGCGGGTCTCAGGTACCGGGGAAGCAGTACTTC.

This clonotype was counted many times. This chain links TRBV7-3 with TRBJ2-3, with a weak D call TRBD2 (6 bases). The germline CDR1 and CDR2 sequences are SGHTA and FQGTGA. V was trimmed by 4 bases and J by 3 bases, leaving 11 bases between them. CDR3 length equals 14 residues. Written as DNA, the CDR3 is TGTGCCAGCAGCTCCGCGGGACTGACAGATACGCAGTATTTT. Amino acid sequence: CASSSAGLTDTQYF.

This clonotype was seen repeatedly, ten times or more. V and J are TRBV28 and TRBJ1-1, with D maybe TRBD1 (6 bases). This CDR3 is 18 amino acids long. Trimming took off 1 base at V and 0 bases at J, with 18 bases between the two ends. CDR1 is MDHEN and CDR2 is SYDVKM in the germline V gene. CDR3 residues: CASSLLFRGIFLNTEAFF. CDR3 sequence (DNA): TGTGCCAGCAGTTTATTGTTCAGGGGAATATTTTTGAACACTGAAGCTTTCTTT.

In this sample, this clonotype turned up many times. This chain uses TRBV11-2 with TRBJ1-2; 11 bases agree with TRBD1. The junction had 4 bases not matched to a gene; V was cut back by 5 bases and J by 2 bases. Germline-derived CDR1 and CDR2 are SGHAT and FQNNGV. The CDR3 has 15 residues. The CDR3 spells CASSPDRGRNYGYTF. CDR3 bases: TGTGCCAGCAGCCCGGACAGGGGGCGGAACTATGGCTACACCTTC.

This clonotype was seen many times. CDR3 sequence reads: CSAGLAGHNSPLHF. The CDR3 DNA is TGCAGTGCTGGACTGGCAGGGCATAATTCACCCCTCCACTTT. The chain employs TRBV20-1 and TRBJ1-6; D is perhaps TRBD1 (5 bases). Trimming took 5 bases from V and 5 from J, leaving 13 bases between them. The CDR3 loop spans 14 amino acids. The germline CDR1 and CDR2 sequences are DFQATT and SNEGSKA (reference sequence).

This clonotype appeared many times. The chain employs TRBV16 and TRBJ1-2; D gene unclear. Trimming shortened V by 0 bases and J by 8 bases, and 13 bases separated the two germline ends. The length of the CDR3 is 14 residues. Germline V gene sequence: CDR1 KGHSY, CDR2 FQNENV. DNA of the CDR3: TGTGCCAGCAGCCAATCGAAGTCAGGTGGAGGCTACACCTTC. It yields the protein CASSQSKSGGGYTF.

This clonotype has ten or more counts. The chain links TRBV21-1 to TRBJ2-5; the D call TRBD1 from the table was never checked on the DNA. TRBV21-1 is termed a pseudogene. The CDR3 sequence is 18 residues long. The CDR3 DNA reads TGTGCCAGCAGCAAAGCGACCCGGACGGGAGAGGGTCAAGAGACCCAGTACTTC. The encoded protein is CASSKATRTGEGQETQYF.

This clonotype occurred many times. The J gene is TRBJ1-2, the V gene TRBV5-6; a weak D match, TRBD1 (6 bases). From germline, CDR1 is SGHDT and CDR2 YYEEEE. This CDR3 is 15 amino acids long. V shed 4 bases and J shed 6 bases, with 19 bases lying between them. In DNA, the CDR3 is TGTGCCAGCAGCCGATACGGGGACACCCTCCATGGCTACACCTTC. This translates into CASSRYGDTLHGYTF.

The table lists this clonotype with many counts. The V call is TRBV3-1, the J call TRBJ2-7, with TRBD1 matching over 11 bases. V dropped 4 bases and J dropped 3; count of bases not matched to a gene: 8. Germline V gene data show CDR1 as LGHDT and CDR2 as YNNKEL (reference sequence). This CDR3 spans 16 amino acids. CDR3 region: CASSPKGTGGSYEQYF. CDR3 nucleotides: TGTGCCAGCAGCCCCAAAGGGACAGGGGGGAGCTACGAGCAGTACTTC.

V gene TRBV19 combines with J gene TRBJ1-5, with D possibly being TRBD1 (6 bases). Per germline, CDR1 LNHDA and CDR2 SQIVND (reference sequence). Trimming stripped 4 bases from V and 5 bases from J, with 9 bases between. The CDR3 runs to 13 residues. In DNA form, the CDR3 reads TGTGCCAGTAGTACCCACAGGGATCAGCCCCAGCATTTT. Its translation: CASSTHRDQPQHF.

This clonotype was counted ten times or more. The chain recombines TRBV5-1 with TRBJ2-5; TRBD2 agrees at 8 bases. Germline CDR1 SGHRS, CDR2 YFSETQ. Germline trimming cut 2 bases from V and 2 bases from J; bases unmatched to any gene: 5. The length of the CDR3 is 15 residues. This CDR3 is CASSLLAEPQETQYF. CDR3 nucleotides: TGCGCCAGCAGCTTACTAGCGGAGCCTCAAGAGACCCAGTACTTC.

V usage is TRBV6-6 and J usage is TRBJ2-1; TRBD2 matches at 7 bases. Germline-derived CDR1 and CDR2 are MNHNY and SVGAGI (reference sequence). The CDR3 totals 14 residues. J lost 4 bases, V lost 4 bases, and 4 bases had no gene match. The CDR3 spells CASSSASGYNEQFF. The CDR3 bases are TGTGCCAGCAGTTCCGCTAGCGGTTACAATGAGCAGTTCTTC.

The table lists this clonotype with many counts. The chain is built from TRBV5-1 and TRBJ1-2; D is possibly TRBD1 (5 bases). V was pared by 4 bases and J by 7 bases, with 14 bases between. The CDR3 has 13 amino acids. The germline gives CDR1 SGHRS, CDR2 YFSETQ. In DNA form, the CDR3 reads TGCGCCAGCAGCGCCCGTCAGGGAGGTGGCTACACCTTC. Translated: CASSARQGGGYTF.

At least ten counts were recorded for this clonotype. The rearrangement uses TRBV7-9 and TRBJ2-6; a weak D match, TRBD1 (5 bases). CDR1 is SEHNR and CDR2 is FQNEAQ in the germline V gene (reference sequence). The CDR3 length is 15 residues. V was shortened by 5 bases and J by 2 bases, with 10 bases between the two germline ends. The chain's CDR3 is CASSLQVPGANVLTF. CDR3 bases: TGTGCCAGCAGCCTACAGGTCCCTGGGGCCAACGTCCTGACTTTC. The complete variable domain, with remaining parts taken from reference TRBV7-9 and TRBJ2-6, reads DTGVSQNPRHKITKRGQNVTFRCDPISEHNRLYWYRQTLGQGPEFLTYFQNEAQLEKSRLLSDRFSAERPKGSFSTLEIQRTEQGDSAMYLCASSLQVPGANVLTFGAGSRLTVL.

This clonotype appeared a single time. The V and J genes are TRBV7-9 and TRBJ2-2; D is unclear. The ends were cut back, 2 bases at V and 1 base at J, with 5 bases in the middle. Germline CDR1 reads SEHNR; CDR2 reads FQNEAQ (reference sequence). The CDR3 is 14 amino acids. CDR3 in amino acids: CASSLRENTGELFF. The CDR3 region has the DNA TGTGCCAGCAGCTTAAGGGAGAACACCGGGGAGCTGTTTTTT.

This clonotype was seen repeatedly, ten times or more. J is TRBJ1-1 and V is TRBV3-1; D is possibly TRBD1 (5 bases). The CDR3 consists of 20 residues. V gave up 0 bases and J gave up 5 bases, with 28 bases separating them. Germline V gives CDR1 LGHDT, CDR2 YNNKEL (reference sequence). The CDR3 nucleotides are TGTGCCAGCAGCCAAGAAATCATTCGGGACGCCCGCGTGAGTTGGACTGAAGCTTTCTTT. Its protein is CASSQEIIRDARVSWTEAFF.

This clonotype was counted ten times or more. The rearrangement joins TRBV12-3 or TRBV12-4 to TRBJ1-3; D call uncertain. The CDR3 runs 14 residues. With 3 bases removed from V and 1 base from J, the gap between germline ends came to 7 bases. The CDR3 here is CASSFWDSGNTIYF. In DNA form, the CDR3 reads TGTGCCAGCAGTTTCTGGGATTCTGGAAACACCATATATTTT.

This clonotype was seen at least ten times. The chain has TRBV24-1 and TRBJ2-7; 11 bases fit TRBD1. The CDR3 runs to 15 residues. CDR1 is KGHDR and CDR2 is SFDVKD in the germline V gene. V lost 3 bases to trimming and J lost 2 bases; unmatched junction nucleotides: 2. The CDR3 DNA reads TGTGCCACCAGTGATGGGACAGGGGGGACCTACGAGCAGTACTTC. Amino acids: CATSDGTGGTYEQYF.

The rearrangement uses TRBV7-9 and TRBJ2-1; 11 nucleotides align to TRBD2. Trimming cost V 4 bases and J 0 bases; bases outside gene matches: 5. CDR3 size: 17 residues. Germline V CDR1 and CDR2: SEHNR, FQNEAQ (reference sequence). The CDR3 reads CASSSELAGDSYNEQFF. CDR3 in DNA: TGTGCCAGCAGCTCCGAACTAGCGGGGGACTCCTACAATGAGCAGTTCTTC.

The sample holds many counts of this clonotype. The V gene is TRBV19, the J gene TRBJ2-7; 7 positions agree with TRBD1. The CDR3 is 13 residues long. The V gene end was trimmed by 5 bases and the J gene end by 3 bases; junction bases not matched to a gene: 4. Germline-derived CDR1 and CDR2 are LNHDA and SQIVND (reference sequence). CDR3 region: CASSSRDSYEQYF. Here the CDR3 DNA reads TGTGCCAGTAGTTCCCGGGACAGCTACGAGCAGTACTTC.